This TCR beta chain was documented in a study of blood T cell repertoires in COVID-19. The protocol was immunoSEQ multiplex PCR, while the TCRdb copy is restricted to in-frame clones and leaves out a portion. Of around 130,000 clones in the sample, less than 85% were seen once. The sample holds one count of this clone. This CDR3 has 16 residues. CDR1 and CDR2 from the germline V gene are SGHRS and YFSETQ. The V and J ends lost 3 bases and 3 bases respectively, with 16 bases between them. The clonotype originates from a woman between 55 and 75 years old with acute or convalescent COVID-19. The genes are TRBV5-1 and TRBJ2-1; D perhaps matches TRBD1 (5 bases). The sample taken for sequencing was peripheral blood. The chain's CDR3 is CASSSDSSSYYNEQFF. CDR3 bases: TGCGCCAGCAGCTCTGACAGCTCATCCTACTACAATGAGCAGTTCTTC.